This T cell receptor beta chain appears in the sequencing data of a study of CD8+ T cells in alopecia areata. Extracted from the samples, RNA was reverse transcribed into cDNA to serve as the sequencing template. Generated by immunoSEQ multiplex PCR, the TCRdb table keeps only in-frame clones and is missing some. The data hold approximately 130,000 clones, with approximately 47% observed a single time. Findings and caveats of the study: Elevated clonality characterized lesional scalp relative to normal scalp, particularly in alopecia totalis/universalis. Against the mouse data, patients shared TCRs less clearly, possibly for HLA reasons.

From alopecia areata patients, lesional scalp punch biopsies and peripheral blood were collected. Both CD4+ and CD8+ T cells were separated by sorting PBMCs. This clone was seen a few times. As yet, its antigen is unknown. The receptor comes from a human donor with alopecia areata. Sequencing was performed on NKG2D-low CD8+ T cells sorted from blood.

In DNA, the CDR3 is TGTGCCAGTCGTCGTACCGTCACAGATACGCAGTATTTT. As protein: CASRRTVTDTQYF. V gene TRBV27 combines with J gene TRBJ2-3; D ambiguous. Germline CDR1 reads MNHEY; CDR2 reads SMNVEV (reference sequence). V was pared by 9 bases and J by 2 bases, with 12 bases between. This CDR3 is 13 amino acids long.